This TCR beta chain was sequenced during a study of tumor-infiltrating lymphocytes in localized non-small cell lung cancer. Study-level information: Several tumor histologies, both smoking statuses, and some post-neoadjuvant chemotherapy samples were included. Each patient gave resected tumor and non-adjacent uninvolved lung tissue.

Produced via immunoSEQ multiplex PCR; TCRdb's table is partial and in-frame only. The table includes some 22,000 clones, roughly three quarters detected once. Germline assignment: CDR1 SNHLY and CDR2 FYNNEI. The CDR3 loop spans 18 amino acids. Trimming took 6 bases from V and 0 from J, leaving 23 bases between them. Of note for this clone: Antigen: not known.

Study-level points and caveats: Compared with uninvolved lung, tumors showed higher T cell infiltration by TCRbeta sequencing.

Sequencing used lung tumor tissue. This chain joins TRBV2 and TRBJ1-1; tentative D call: TRBD1 (5 bases). This receptor was identified in a human donor with non-small cell lung cancer. CDR3 DNA sequence: TGTGCCAGCAGCCTTCGGGGGGTCGGGGAAGGCATGAACACTGAAGCTTTCTTT. It translates to CASSLRGVGEGMNTEAFF.